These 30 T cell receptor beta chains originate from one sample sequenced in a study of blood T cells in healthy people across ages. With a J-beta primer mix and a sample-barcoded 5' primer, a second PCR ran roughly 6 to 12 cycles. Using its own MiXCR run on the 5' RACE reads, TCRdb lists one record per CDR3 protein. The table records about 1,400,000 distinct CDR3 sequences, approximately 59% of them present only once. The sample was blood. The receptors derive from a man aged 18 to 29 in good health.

CDR3 sequence: CASNPRDRESNEQYF. The CDR3 region has the DNA TGTGCCAGCAACCCTCGGGACAGGGAATCCAATGAGCAGTACTTC. The chain employs TRBV12-3 or TRBV12-4 and TRBJ2-1; 9 nucleotides align to TRBD1. The last part of the DNA fits TRBJ2-7 better; the J call may be wrong. CDR3 size: 15 residues.

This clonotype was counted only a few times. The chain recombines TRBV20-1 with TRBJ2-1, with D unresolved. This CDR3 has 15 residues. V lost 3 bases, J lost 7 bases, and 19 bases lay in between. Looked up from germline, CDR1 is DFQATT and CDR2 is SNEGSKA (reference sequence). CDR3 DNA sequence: TGCAGTGCTAGCGGTTTCGGTCCGGGTTTGAATGAGCAGTTCTTC. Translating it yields CSASGFGPGLNEQFF.

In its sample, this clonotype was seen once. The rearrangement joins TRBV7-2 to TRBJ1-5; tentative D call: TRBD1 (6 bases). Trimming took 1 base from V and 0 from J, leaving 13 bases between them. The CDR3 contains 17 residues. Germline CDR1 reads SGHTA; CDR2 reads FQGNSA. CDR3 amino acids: CASSLGQQGHSNQPQHF. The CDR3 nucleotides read TGTGCCAGCAGCTTAGGGCAACAGGGACATAGCAATCAGCCCCAGCATTTT.

The DNA of the CDR3 is TGTGCCAGCAGCTTAAAGGGGACATCTAGCTCCTACGAGCAGTACTTC. This codes for CASSLKGTSSSYEQYF. The V call is TRBV7-8, the J call TRBJ2-7; a weak D match, TRBD1 (6 bases). CDR3 size: 16 residues. The germline V and J ends were trimmed by 2 bases and 0 bases, with 14 bases remaining between them. CDR1 is SGHVS and CDR2 is FQNEAQ in the germline V gene.

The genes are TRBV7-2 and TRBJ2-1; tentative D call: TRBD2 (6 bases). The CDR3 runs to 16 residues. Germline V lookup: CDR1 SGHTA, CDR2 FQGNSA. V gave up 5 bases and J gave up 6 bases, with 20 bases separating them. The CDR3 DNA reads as TGTGCCAGCAGCCCCATCGGGGGAGGAATTAGCAATGAGCAGTTCTTC. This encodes CASSPIGGGISNEQFF.

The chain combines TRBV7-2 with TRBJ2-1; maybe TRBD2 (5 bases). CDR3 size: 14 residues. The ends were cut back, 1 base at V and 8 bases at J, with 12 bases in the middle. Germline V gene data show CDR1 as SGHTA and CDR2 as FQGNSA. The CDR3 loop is CASSLGRDHYEQFF. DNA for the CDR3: TGTGCCAGCAGCTTAGGCCGGGATCACTATGAGCAGTTCTTC.

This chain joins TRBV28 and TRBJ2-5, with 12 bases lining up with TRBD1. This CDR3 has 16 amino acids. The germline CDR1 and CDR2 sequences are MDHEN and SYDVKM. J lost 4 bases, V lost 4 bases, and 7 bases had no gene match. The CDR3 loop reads CASSWDRGRDGETQYF. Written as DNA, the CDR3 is TGTGCCAGCAGTTGGGACAGGGGGCGTGACGGAGAGACCCAGTACTTC.

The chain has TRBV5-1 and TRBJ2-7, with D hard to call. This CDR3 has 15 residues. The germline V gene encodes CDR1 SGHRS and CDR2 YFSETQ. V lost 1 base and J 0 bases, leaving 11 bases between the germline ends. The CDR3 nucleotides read TGCGCCAGCAGCTTGCAAACAAGCTTCTCCTACGAGCAGTACTTC. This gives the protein CASSLQTSFSYEQYF.

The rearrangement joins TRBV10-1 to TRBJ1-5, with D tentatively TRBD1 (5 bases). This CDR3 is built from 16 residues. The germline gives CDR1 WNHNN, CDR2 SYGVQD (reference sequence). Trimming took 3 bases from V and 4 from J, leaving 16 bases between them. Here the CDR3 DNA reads TGCGCCAGCAGTGAATTAGCGCAGAAGGGGAATCAGCCCCAGCATTTT. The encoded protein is CASSELAQKGNQPQHF.

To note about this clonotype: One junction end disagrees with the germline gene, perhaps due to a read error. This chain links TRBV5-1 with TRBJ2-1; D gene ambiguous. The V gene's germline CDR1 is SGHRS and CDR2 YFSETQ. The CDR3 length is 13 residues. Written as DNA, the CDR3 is TGCGCCTGCAGCTTGCCGACGGCTGTTGAGCAGTTCTTC. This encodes CACSLPTAVEQFF.

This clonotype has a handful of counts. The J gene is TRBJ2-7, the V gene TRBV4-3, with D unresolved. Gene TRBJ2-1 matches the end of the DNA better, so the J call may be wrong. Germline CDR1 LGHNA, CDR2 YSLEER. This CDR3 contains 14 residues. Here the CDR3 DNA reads TGCGCCAGCAGCCAAGTGCCCCTAAGGATTGAGCAGTTCTTC. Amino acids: CASSQVPLRIEQFF.

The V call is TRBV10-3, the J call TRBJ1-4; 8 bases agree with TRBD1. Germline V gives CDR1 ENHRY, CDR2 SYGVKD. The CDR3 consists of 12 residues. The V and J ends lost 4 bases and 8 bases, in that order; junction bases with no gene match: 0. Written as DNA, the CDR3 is TGTGCCATCAGTGGACAGGGGGAAAAACTGTTTTTT. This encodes CAISGQGEKLFF.

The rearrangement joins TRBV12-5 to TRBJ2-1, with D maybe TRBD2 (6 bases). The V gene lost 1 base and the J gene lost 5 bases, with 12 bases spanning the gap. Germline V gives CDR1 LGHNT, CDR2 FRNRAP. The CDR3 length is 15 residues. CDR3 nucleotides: TGTGCTAGTGGTTTGGCCTCGGGACTTAACAATGAGCAGTTCTTC. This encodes CASGLASGLNNEQFF.

DNA of the CDR3: TGTGCCAGCAGAGAGACAGGGAGGAGGTCACCCCTCCACTTT. Amino acids: CASRETGRRSPLHF. The gene calls are TRBV6-5 and TRBJ1-6; 7 bases map to TRBD1. Germline CDR1 and CDR2: MNHEY and SVGAGI. J gave up 10 bases and V 6 bases, and 9 bases lay outside the gene matches. The CDR3 length is 14 residues.

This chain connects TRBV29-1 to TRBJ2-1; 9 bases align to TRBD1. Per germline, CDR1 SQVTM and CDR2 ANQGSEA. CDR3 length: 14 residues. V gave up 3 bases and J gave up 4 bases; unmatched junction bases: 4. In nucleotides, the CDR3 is TGCAGCGTTGATGGGACAGGGAAATACAATGAGCAGTTCTTC. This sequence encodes CSVDGTGKYNEQFF.

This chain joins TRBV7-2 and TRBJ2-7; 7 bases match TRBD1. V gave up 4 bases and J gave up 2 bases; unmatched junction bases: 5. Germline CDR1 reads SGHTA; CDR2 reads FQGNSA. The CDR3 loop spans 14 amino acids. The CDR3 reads CASSWTGTAYEQYF. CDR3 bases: TGTGCCAGCAGCTGGACCGGGACAGCCTACGAGCAGTACTTC.

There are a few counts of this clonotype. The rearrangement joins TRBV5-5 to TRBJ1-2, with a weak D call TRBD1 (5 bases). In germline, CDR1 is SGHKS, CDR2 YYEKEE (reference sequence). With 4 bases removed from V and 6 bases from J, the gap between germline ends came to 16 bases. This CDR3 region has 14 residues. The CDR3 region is CASSPTTGANGYTF. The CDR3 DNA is TGTGCCAGCAGCCCTACCACAGGAGCCAATGGCTACACCTTC.

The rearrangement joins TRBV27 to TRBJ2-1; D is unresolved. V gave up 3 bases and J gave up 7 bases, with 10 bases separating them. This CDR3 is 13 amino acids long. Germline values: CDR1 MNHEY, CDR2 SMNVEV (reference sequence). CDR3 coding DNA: TGTGCCAGCAGTTTGAACAGCTGGAATGAGCAGTTCTTC. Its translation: CASSLNSWNEQFF.

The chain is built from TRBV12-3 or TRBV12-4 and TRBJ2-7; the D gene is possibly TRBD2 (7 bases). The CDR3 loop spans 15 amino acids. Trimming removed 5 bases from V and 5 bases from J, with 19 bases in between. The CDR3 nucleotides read TGTGCCAGCAGTGTCTGGGGGAGGGGGGTGAACGAGCAGTACTTC. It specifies CASSVWGRGVNEQYF.

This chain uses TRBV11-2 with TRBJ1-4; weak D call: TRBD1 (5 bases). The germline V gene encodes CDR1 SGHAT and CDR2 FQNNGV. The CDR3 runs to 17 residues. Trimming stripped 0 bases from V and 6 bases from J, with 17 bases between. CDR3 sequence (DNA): TGTGCCAGCAGCTTAGATGCTTTCGGGGACGAGCATGAAAAACTGTTTTTT. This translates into CASSLDAFGDEHEKLFF. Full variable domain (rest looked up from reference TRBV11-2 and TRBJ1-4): EAGVAQSPRYKIIEKRQSVAFWCNPISGHATLYWYQQILGQGPKLLIQFQNNGVVDDSQLPKDRFSAERLKGVDSTLKIQPAKLEDSAVYLCASSLDAFGDEHEKLFFGSGTQLSVL.

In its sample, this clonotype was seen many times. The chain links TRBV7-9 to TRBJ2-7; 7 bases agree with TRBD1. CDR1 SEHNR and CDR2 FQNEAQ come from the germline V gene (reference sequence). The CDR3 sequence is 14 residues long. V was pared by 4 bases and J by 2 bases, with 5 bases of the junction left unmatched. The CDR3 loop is CASSSPGQTYEQYF. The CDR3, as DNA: TGTGCCAGCAGCTCCCCGGGACAGACCTACGAGCAGTACTTC.

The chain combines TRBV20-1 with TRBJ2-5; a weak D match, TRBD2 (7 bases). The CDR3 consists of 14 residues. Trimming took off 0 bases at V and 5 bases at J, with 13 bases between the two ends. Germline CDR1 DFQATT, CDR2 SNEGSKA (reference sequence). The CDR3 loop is CSARDWGGGETQYF. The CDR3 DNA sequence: TGCAGTGCTAGAGATTGGGGGGGCGGGGAGACCCAGTACTTC.

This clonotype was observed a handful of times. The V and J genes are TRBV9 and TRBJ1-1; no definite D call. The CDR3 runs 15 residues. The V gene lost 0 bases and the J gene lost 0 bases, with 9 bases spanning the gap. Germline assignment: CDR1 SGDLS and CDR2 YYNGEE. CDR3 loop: CASSVDVSLNTEAFF. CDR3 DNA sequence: TGTGCCAGCAGCGTAGATGTGAGCCTGAACACTGAAGCTTTCTTT. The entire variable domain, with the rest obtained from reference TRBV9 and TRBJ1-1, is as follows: DSGVTQTPKHLITATGQRVTLRCSPRSGDLSVYWYQQSLDQGLQFLIQYYNGEERAKGNILERFSAQQFPDLHSELNLSSLELGDSALYFCASSVDVSLNTEAFFGQGTRLTVV.

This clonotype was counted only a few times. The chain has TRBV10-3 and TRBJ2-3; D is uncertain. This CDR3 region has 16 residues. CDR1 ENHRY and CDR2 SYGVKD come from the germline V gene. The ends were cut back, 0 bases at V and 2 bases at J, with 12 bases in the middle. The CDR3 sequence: CAISESSSEATDTQYF. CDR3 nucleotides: TGTGCCATCAGTGAGTCTAGCTCGGAAGCCACAGATACGCAGTATTTT.

This CDR3 reads CSARDSVGGSIYEQYF. CDR3 coding DNA: TGCAGTGCTAGAGATAGCGTGGGGGGGTCCATCTACGAGCAGTACTTC. This rearrangement joins TRBV20-1 to TRBJ2-7; 7 bases map to TRBD2. CDR3 length: 16 amino acids. Germline CDR1 is DFQATT and CDR2 is SNEGSKA (reference sequence). Unmatched junction bases numbered 11, after V lost 0 bases and J lost 3 bases.

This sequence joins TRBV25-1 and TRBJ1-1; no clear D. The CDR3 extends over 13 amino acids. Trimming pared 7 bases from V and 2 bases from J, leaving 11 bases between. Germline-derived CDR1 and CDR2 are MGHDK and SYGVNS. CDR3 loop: CASTLGRNTEAFF. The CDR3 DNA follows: TGTGCCAGCACCCTTGGTCGTAACACTGAAGCTTTCTTT. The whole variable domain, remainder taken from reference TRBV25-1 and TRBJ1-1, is EADIYQTPRYLVIGTGKKITLECSQTMGHDKMYWYQQDPGMELHLIHYSYGVNSTEKGDLSSESTVSRIRTEHFPLTLESARPSHTSQYLCASTLGRNTEAFFGQGTRLTVV.

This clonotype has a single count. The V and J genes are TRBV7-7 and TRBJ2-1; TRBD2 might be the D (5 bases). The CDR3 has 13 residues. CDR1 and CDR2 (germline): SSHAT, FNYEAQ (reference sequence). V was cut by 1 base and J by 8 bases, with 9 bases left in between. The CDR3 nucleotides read TGTGCCAGCAGCTTAGGACTAACCTATGAGCAGTTCTTC. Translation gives CASSLGLTYEQFF. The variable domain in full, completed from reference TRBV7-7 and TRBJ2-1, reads GAGVSQSPRYKVTKRGQDVTLRCDPISSHATLYWYQQALGQGPEFLTYFNYEAQPDKSGLPSDRFSAERPEGSISTLTIQRTEQRDSAMYRCASSLGLTYEQFFGPGTRLTVL.

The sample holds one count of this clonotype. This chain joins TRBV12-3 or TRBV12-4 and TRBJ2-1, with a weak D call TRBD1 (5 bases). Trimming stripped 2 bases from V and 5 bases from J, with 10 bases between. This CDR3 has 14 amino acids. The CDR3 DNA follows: TGTGCCAGCAGTTTAATTCTAGGGGACAATGAGCAGTTCTTC. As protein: CASSLILGDNEQFF.

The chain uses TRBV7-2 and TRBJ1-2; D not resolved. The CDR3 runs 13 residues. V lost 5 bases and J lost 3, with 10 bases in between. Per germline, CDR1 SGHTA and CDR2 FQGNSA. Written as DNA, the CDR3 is TGTGCCAGCAGCCTCTACGGGGACTATGGCTACACCTTC. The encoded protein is CASSLYGDYGYTF.

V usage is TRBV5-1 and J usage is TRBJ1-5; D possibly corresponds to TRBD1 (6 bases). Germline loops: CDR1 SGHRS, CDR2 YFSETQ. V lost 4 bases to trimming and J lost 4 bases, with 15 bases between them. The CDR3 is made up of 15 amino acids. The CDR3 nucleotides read TGCGCCAGCAGCATAGGGCAGGGGTGGAATCAGCCCCAGCATTTT. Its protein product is CASSIGQGWNQPQHF.